This T cell receptor (beta chain) came from a study of blood T cells in healthy people across ages (dated by TCRdb to between 2014 and 2017). For the study in its entirety: In model experiments, template switching captured about one uniquely barcoded TCR beta cDNA molecule for every two T cells. Using deep sequencing normalized with unique cDNA molecular identifiers, the study measured how TCR beta repertoire diversity changes with age. Donors were grouped into four age groups: young (average approximately 16 years), middle-aged (less than 40), aged (about 60) and long-lived (around 80). To avoid experimental bias, donors of different ages were spread randomly across the sequencing lanes. Using the same blood draw, the study looked at two additional independent replicas of 1 million unique cDNA reads for two donors, one aged 18 to 30 and the other aged 80 or older. Study-level results and caveats: A strong correlation was found between observed TCR beta diversity and the percentage of naive T cells measured by flow cytometry. Because profiling used bulk unsorted PBMCs, naive and antigen-experienced compartments could not be compared conclusively. Compared with the aged group, more naive CD4+ T cells, fewer expanded clones and increased TCR diversity were shown by the long-lived group, suggesting age selection. Because the CMV infection status of the donors was unknown, age-related changes in expanded clonotypes may potentially have been confounded. Observed TCR beta diversity per million T cells fell roughly linearly with age, and a significant reduction was already apparent by age roughly 40. Estimates of total diversity based on one million sequenced T cells were regarded as lower bounds and as underestimates.

The 40 or so donors, aged about 6 to 95 years, were systemically healthy Caucasian individuals from Russia. Each donor gave ten milliliters of peripheral blood, collected into EDTA-treated Vacutainer tubes. PBMCs were isolated by Ficoll-Paque density-gradient centrifugation, with at least 6 million obtained per sample. Trizol reagent was used to extract total RNA from the PBMCs, yielding at least 6 micrograms per sample. The percentages of naive CD45RAhigh/CD27high T cells were determined by flow cytometry on a PBMC aliquot from every donor. About this clonotype itself: The antigen this receptor binds is unknown. Within one base of it there is no much larger clone, and no base qualities were kept.

Libraries were built with 5' RACE. The reads were generated on an Illumina HiSeq 2500. A second 7 to 11 cycle PCR used a sample-barcoded 5' primer and a J-beta primer mix. Each TCR beta cDNA molecule received a unique molecular identifier from a template-switch 5' adaptor carrying 12 random nucleotides. Each sample yielded at least 2.5 million CDR3-containing paired-end reads. First-strand cDNA was synthesized from all RNA with the Mint cDNA synthesis kit, primed by a TRBC-specific oligonucleotide. After uracil-DNA glycosylase treatment, a first 18-cycle PCR used universal primers M1SS and BC2_uni_R on all cDNA. The authors processed their data as follows. Each sample was normalized by randomly selecting 1 million high-quality reads, each carrying a distinct molecular identifier. Reads sharing molecular identifiers were discarded rather than binned into consensus sequences. MiTCR, set to a Q25 quality threshold and the strictest error-elimination algorithm, was used for CDR3 identification, clonotype clustering and error correction. A nonparametric unseen species model using Euler transformation provided a lower-bound estimate of total TCR beta diversity. Using fastp at Q25 and MiXCR, TCRdb reprocessed the public reads and kept productive beta chains. Under each unique CDR3 protein, matching rows form one entry showing the most common genes and DNA. The V and J calls reflect TCRdb's pipeline rather than the authors' work. Recorded for this sample are about 2 million distinct CDR3 sequences; less than 50% of them occurred a single time. 2% to 2.5% of the sample comes from the top ten.

Taken from cysteine to phenylalanine, the CDR3 has 15 residues. Only the CDR3 DNA is retained, 45 bases long and in frame from the first base. Sequenced: blood. The clonotype comes from a woman in her thirties or forties in good health. The rearranged chain carries TRBV21-1 and TRBJ2-7; the table's D call of TRBD1 was not tested on the DNA. TRBV21-1 is marked as a pseudogene. The CDR3: CASPQKGQGYYEQYF. The DNA sequence reads TGTGCCAGCCCCCAGAAGGGACAGGGGTATTACGAGCAGTACTTC.